The text below deals with one T cell receptor beta chain. This sample was taken from a study of Ad26.COV2.S vaccination and SARS-CoV-2 variants. Some clones are missing from TCRdb's copy, which holds only in-frame ones; the method was immunoSEQ multiplex PCR. The data contain hundreds of thousands of clones, about 88% of them seen just once; the ten biggest clones take up 6.4%. Stated treatment: some 20 received Ad26.COV2.S at low or high dose, single or two shots; 5 received placebo; per-sample allocation not given. Material that was analyzed had been drawn on day 63 after the first vaccine or placebo injection. Expression of Wuhan-strain SARS-CoV-2 spike came from the Ad26 vector that formed the vaccine. Germline CDR1 reads SGHNT; CDR2 reads YYREEE (reference sequence). This CDR3 region has 14 residues. V was trimmed by 3 bases and J by 8 bases, leaving 17 bases between them.

The specimen was peripheral blood, collected in a trial of Ad26.COV2.S vaccine versus placebo. The sequence derives from a person between 18 and 59 years old who received the Ad26.COV2.S COVID-19 vaccine or a placebo. The gene calls are TRBV5-4 and TRBJ1-2; D remains ambiguous. The CDR3 DNA sequence: TGTGCCAGCAGCTCCGGCGCTCAAGGAAACGGCTACACCTTC. It codes for CASSSGAQGNGYTF.